The 17 T cell receptor beta chains listed next were all sequenced from one sample in a study of neoadjuvant anti-PD-1 for oral cavity cancer. Profiling relied on immunoSEQ multiplex PCR, and the TCRdb table lists in-frame clones only, not all of them. Altogether about 16,000 clones are present, less than 80% being singletons, with the ten largest covering roughly 2.7%. This specimen consisted of PBMCs, obtained before nivolumab (anti-PD-1) treatment. These TCRs come from a person between 35 and 79 years old with oral cavity squamous cell carcinoma.

The chain links TRBV9 to TRBJ1-6; perhaps TRBD1 as D (5 bases). The CDR3 sequence is 16 residues long. Germline CDR1 and CDR2: SGDLS and YYNGEE. V lost 5 bases to trimming and J lost 4 bases, with 16 bases between them. The CDR3 loop reads CASSSGPNVYNSPLHF. The CDR3 DNA reads TGTGCCAGCAGTTCGGGGCCCAACGTTTATAATTCACCCCTCCACTTT.

The gene calls are TRBV2 and TRBJ1-1, with a possible D match to TRBD1 (6 bases). Trimming shortened V by 5 bases and J by 0 bases, and 13 bases separated the two germline ends. The CDR3 has 15 amino acids. CDR1 SNHLY and CDR2 FYNNEI come from the germline V gene. CDR3: CASSRDTIMNTEAFF. The CDR3 DNA sequence: TGTGCCAGCAGTCGGGACACCATCATGAACACTGAAGCTTTCTTT. The entire variable domain, with the rest obtained from reference TRBV2 and TRBJ1-1, is as follows: EPEVTQTPSHQVTQMGQEVILRCVPISNHLYFYWYRQILGQKVEFLVSFYNNEISEKSEIFDDQFSVERPDGSNFTLKIRSTKLEDSAMYFCASSRDTIMNTEAFFGQGTRLTVV.

The V and J genes are TRBV9 and TRBJ1-1; no firm D call. The V gene's germline CDR1 is SGDLS and CDR2 YYNGEE. This CDR3 region has 14 residues. V gave up 0 bases and J gave up 2 bases, with 8 bases separating them. Here the CDR3 reads CASSVEPENTEAFF. CDR3 nucleotides: TGTGCCAGCAGCGTAGAGCCGGAAAACACTGAAGCTTTCTTT.

The table lists this clone with a few counts. The chain couples TRBV2 to TRBJ2-3; maybe TRBD2 (6 bases). Per the germline V gene, CDR1 is SNHLY and CDR2 is FYNNEI. Trimming cost V 6 bases and J 1 base, with 17 bases left between them. This CDR3 contains 16 residues. CDR3 coding DNA: TGTGCCAGCAGGGCACGCCTGTGGGGGGGCACAGATACGCAGTATTTT. Protein sequence: CASRARLWGGTDTQYF.

The chain carries TRBV6-1 and TRBJ1-5; no clear D gene. V shed 6 bases and J shed 7 bases, with 13 bases lying between them. The V gene's germline CDR1 is MNHNS and CDR2 SASEGT. This CDR3 is 13 amino acids long. CDR3 DNA: TGTGCCAGCAGACCTGGAGGGTTCCAGCCCCAGCATTTT. Its translation: CASRPGGFQPQHF.

The chain links TRBV5-1 to TRBJ2-1; 8 bases agree with TRBD2. CDR3 length equals 16 residues. V lost 10 bases and J lost 0; bases outside the gene matches: 12. The V gene's germline CDR1 is SGHRS and CDR2 YFSETQ. This CDR3 is CAYRETSASSYNEQFF. Written as DNA, the CDR3 is TGCGCCTATCGTGAGACTAGCGCCAGCTCCTACAATGAGCAGTTCTTC. Based on the CDR3 plus reference TRBV5-1 and TRBJ2-1, the full variable domain is KAGVTQTPRYLIKTRGQQVTLSCSPISGHRSVSWYQQTPGQGLQFLFEYFSETQRNKGNFPGRFSGRQFSNSRSEMNVSTLELGDSALYLCAYRETSASSYNEQFFGPGTRLTVL.

This chain joins TRBV27 and TRBJ1-1; D is uncertain. The CDR3 consists of 18 residues. The ends were cut back, 2 bases at V and 9 bases at J, with 28 bases in the middle. CDR1 is MNHEY, CDR2 SMNVEV, per germline (reference sequence). CDR3 coding DNA: TGTGCCAGCAGTTTAGTTGCGGACCCCCAGAACCCAGCGGGGAAAGCTTTCTTT. Protein sequence: CASSLVADPQNPAGKAFF.

The gene calls are TRBV4-1 and TRBJ1-1, with TRBD1 identical over 9 bases. Germline V CDR1 and CDR2: MGHRA, YSYEKL. Trimming at V came to 4 bases and at J to 7 bases, leaving 13 bases not matched to a gene. The length of the CDR3 is 16 residues. Written as DNA, the CDR3 is TGCGCCAGCAGCCGCTCTTTTGGGACAGGGCTTCTTGAAGCTTTCTTT. Encoded protein: CASSRSFGTGLLEAFF.

The V and J genes are TRBV7-9 and TRBJ1-2; 8 bases line up with TRBD1. The CDR3 extends over 14 amino acids. The V segment lost 4 bases and the J segment 8 bases; nucleotides outside the gene matches: 9. Germline CDR1 reads SEHNR; CDR2 reads FQNEAQ (reference sequence). The CDR3 DNA is TGTGCCAGCAGCTGGGCGACAGGGGAATTAGGCTACACCTTC. It is translated as CASSWATGELGYTF.

V gene TRBV29-1 combines with J gene TRBJ2-2; no reliable D call. V lost 5 bases and J lost 1, with 11 bases in between. Germline CDR1 SQVTM, CDR2 ANQGSEA. CDR3 length: 14 residues. The CDR3 bases are TGCAGCGTTTTAGAGACCGTGAACACCGGGGAGCTGTTTTTT. This translates into CSVLETVNTGELFF.

This clone was seen only once. The chain employs TRBV11-2 and TRBJ2-3; D unresolved. Deletions cut 6 bases from V and 1 base from J, with 5 bases between. The germline CDR1 and CDR2 sequences are SGHAT and FQNNGV. The CDR3 runs 12 residues. The DNA for the CDR3 is TGTGCCAGCAGAGGACGCACAGATACGCAGTATTTT. Its translation: CASRGRTDTQYF.

This chain joins TRBV4-2 and TRBJ1-2; D is unresolved. Germline V gene data show CDR1 as LGHNA and CDR2 as YNFKEQ. V was shortened by 0 bases and J by 3 bases, with 14 bases between the two germline ends. The CDR3 runs 16 residues. The CDR3 nucleotides are TGTGCCAGCAGCCAAGATAGGATTGGGAGGGACTATGGCTACACCTTC. Translating it yields CASSQDRIGRDYGYTF.

The chain has TRBV29-1 and TRBJ2-3; 7 nucleotides agree with TRBD1. The V and J ends lost 1 base and 4 bases, in that order; junction bases with no gene match: 20. CDR1 is SQVTM, CDR2 ANQGSEA, per germline. This CDR3 comprises 19 residues. In nucleotides, the CDR3 is TGCAGCGTTGAAGCGATATTAACCCGACCGGGACAGATATCAGATACGCAGTATTTT. Protein product: CSVEAILTRPGQISDTQYF.

The chain uses TRBV6-4 and TRBJ2-3; 8 bases line up with TRBD1. Trimming cost V 3 bases and J 3 bases; bases outside gene matches: 5. Looked up from germline, CDR1 is MRHNA and CDR2 is SNTAGT. The CDR3 contains 15 residues. For the CDR3, the DNA is TGTGCCAGCAGTGAATCGGACAGGGTAACAGATACGCAGTATTTT. Its translation is CASSESDRVTDTQYF.

V gene TRBV7-2 combines with J gene TRBJ2-7, with TRBD2 as a possible D gene (5 bases). Per the germline V gene, CDR1 is SGHTA and CDR2 is FQGNSA. The CDR3 loop spans 15 amino acids. Trimming pared 5 bases from V and 6 bases from J, leaving 20 bases between. The CDR3 loop is CASSRQLEVQAEQYF. The CDR3, as DNA: TGTGCCAGCAGCCGGCAACTAGAAGTGCAGGCCGAGCAGTACTTC.

The chain joins TRBV19 to TRBJ1-3, with 7 bases identical to TRBD1. CDR3 length equals 14 residues. CDR1 LNHDA and CDR2 SQIVND come from the germline V gene (reference sequence). The trim removed 6 bases at V and 4 bases at J, leaving 6 bases unmatched. The CDR3 sequence: CASRTGTEGNTIYF. CDR3 DNA sequence: TGTGCCAGTAGAACCGGGACAGAAGGAAACACCATATATTTT.

The CDR3 DNA follows: TGTGCCACCAGCAGGGGCGGGGGGGCCTCCAATGAGCAGTTCTTC. Residues: CATSRGGGASNEQFF. V is TRBV15 and J is TRBJ2-1; 9 bases fit TRBD2. V lost 3 bases to trimming and J lost 6 bases; unmatched junction nucleotides: 6. From germline, CDR1 is LNHNV and CDR2 YYDKDF (reference sequence). The CDR3 has 15 residues.